The present T cell receptor beta chain was sequenced within a study of T cells in Graves' hyperthyroidism and ophthalmopathy. Findings of the study overall: A model of 13 V-J features distinguished ophthalmopathy from stable hyperthyroidism. Researchers found most expanded thyroid clonotypes above 0.001 in blood as well.

In this sample, this clonotype turned up many times. The antigen remains undetermined. The CDR3 totals 14 residues. V was shortened by 2 bases and J by 0 bases, with 7 bases between the two germline ends. Germline CDR1 and CDR2: MNHEY and SMNVEV (reference sequence). Uncontrolled infection, other autoimmune disease, pregnancy or lactation disqualified patients from enrolment. Out of over 7.5 ml of fresh peripheral blood came the PBMCs. What was amplified from RNA transcripts were TCR beta CDR3 regions. HTBI primers were used for first-round RT-PCR of the TCR CDR3. TCRdb reprocessed the multiplex PCR reads via MiXCR and lists one record per CDR3 protein. The sample has over 350,000 distinct CDR3 sequences; roughly an eighth are singletons.

The chain recombines TRBV27 with TRBJ1-1; D call uncertain. The source material was blood. This TCR was recovered from a man between 45 and 60 years old with Graves' ophthalmopathy. The DNA for the CDR3 is TGTGCCAGCAGTTTAAGTGAACTGAACACTGAAGCTTTCTTT. Protein: CASSLSELNTEAFF.